This section outlines one T cell receptor beta chain sequence together with its context. Its antigen remains unknown. Single cDNA molecules in the library carried unique molecular identifiers attached during preparation. The authors' processing: From approximately 20,000 to 700,000 TCRs were found per sample, with a median of about 96,000. TCRdb re-called the RACE reads with MiXCR, one entry per CDR3 protein. What appears here as the V and J calls and clone size reflects TCRdb's work, not the paper's. The data show 80,000 to 95,000 distinct CDR3 sequences, 9.5% to 12% seen once. CDR1 is KGHDR and CDR2 is SFDVKD in the germline V gene. This CDR3 region has 12 residues. Deletions cut 8 bases from V and 3 bases from J, with 9 bases between. The time point here: patch test 2, 6 weeks after DPC sensitization. The treatment: therapeutic diphenylcyclopropenone sensitization with weekly scalp DPC. These data belong to a study of human T cells and chemical hapten exposure. Study-wide results and caveats: Patch test score tracked positively with PT1 expanded TCR counts. Expanded TCRs clustered into significantly more large CDR3 similarity groups than controls, the analysis revealed.

This specimen was whole blood, taken in connection with sensitization to the hapten diphenylcyclopropenone (DPC). The TCR originated in a man aged 40-50 years with alopecia areata. Some clones in this sample may be carry-over from other donors' samples. V usage is TRBV24-1 and J usage is TRBJ1-1; no clear D. CDR3 sequence: CATMDSDTEAFF. CDR3 nucleotide sequence: TGTGCCACCATGGATTCTGACACTGAAGCTTTCTTT.